This T cell receptor beta chain derives from a study of blood T cell repertoires in COVID-19. Overall study context: Specimens from acute and convalescent COVID-19 originated in the United States, Italy and Spain.

The CDR3 totals 12 residues. Germline CDR1 reads LNHDA; CDR2 reads SQIVND (reference sequence). The V and J ends lost 4 bases and 5 bases, in that order; junction bases with no gene match: 2. Original data processing: Estimation of nucleated cell counts was performed using reference gene primer amplification. Measured with immunoSEQ multiplex PCR; TCRdb has only the in-frame clones, and not every one. V and J calls and clone size are as listed in that table; D and trimming were resolved from the DNA. The sample yields approximately 85,000 clones, 86% seen once. The chain couples TRBV19 to TRBJ2-7, with 7 bases identical to TRBD1. The receptor was derived from a man aged 45 to 65 with active or convalescent COVID-19. The sample taken for sequencing was peripheral blood. The CDR3 spells CASSKTGNEQYF. The CDR3 nucleotides read TGTGCCAGTAGTAAGACAGGGAACGAGCAGTACTTC.